The rows below give T cell receptor beta chains drawn from one sample of a study of T cells in Graves' hyperthyroidism and ophthalmopathy. TCRdb re-called the multiplex PCR reads with MiXCR, one entry per CDR3 protein. The sample includes approximately 400,000 distinct CDR3 sequences, 15% to 20% of them seen just once. The sample consisted of blood. These receptors came from a woman younger than 35 with Graves' hyperthyroidism. The CDR3 runs from the conserved cysteine through the conserved F or W. The order of the fields is D gene, J gene, V gene, clone size, CDR3 protein, CDR3 DNA. D genes are given only for firm matches. Clone size is stated in some rows and not others, as once, few, many or a class when expanded.

d_call: -
j_call: TRBJ1-1
v_call: TRBV3-1
clone_size: few
cdr3_aa: CASSQEHRGLGNTEAFF
cdr3_nt: TGTGCCAGCAGCCAAGAGCACCGGGGCCTTGGCAACACTGAAGCTTTCTTT

d_call: -
j_call: TRBJ1-5
v_call: TRBV28
clone_size: many
cdr3_aa: CASRSFLMSGMSNQPQHF
cdr3_nt: TGTGCCAGCAGATCCTTCTTGATGTCGGGGATGAGCAATCAGCCCCAGCATTTT

d_call: -
j_call: TRBJ1-2
v_call: TRBV10-3
clone_size: many
cdr3_aa: CAIRKGGGYTF
cdr3_nt: TGTGCCATCAGGAAAGGGGGTGGCTACACCTTC

d_call: -
j_call: TRBJ2-2
v_call: TRBV6-5
clone_size: many
cdr3_aa: CASSQLDYSGLFF
cdr3_nt: TGTGCCAGCAGCCAACTGGACTATTCGGGGCTGTTTTTT

d_call: -
j_call: TRBJ1-1
v_call: TRBV2
clone_size: many
cdr3_aa: CAGTENTEAFF
cdr3_nt: TGTGCCGGAACAGAGAACACTGAAGCTTTCTTT

d_call: -
j_call: TRBJ1-1
v_call: TRBV28
clone_size: many
cdr3_aa: CASNKGGRSEAFF
cdr3_nt: TGTGCCAGCAATAAGGGGGGTAGGAGTGAAGCTTTCTTT

d_call: TRBD1
j_call: TRBJ1-2
v_call: TRBV2
clone_size: many
cdr3_aa: CASSGDSANYGYTF
cdr3_nt: TGTGCCAGCAGTGGGGACAGCGCGAACTATGGCTACACCTTC

d_call: -
j_call: TRBJ1-5
v_call: TRBV28
clone_size: many
cdr3_aa: CASSETQLNARGQPQHF
cdr3_nt: TGTGCCAGCAGTGAGACCCAACTCAACGCGCGGGGTCAGCCCCAGCATTTT

d_call: -
j_call: TRBJ1-3
v_call: TRBV11-1
clone_size: -
cdr3_aa: CASSSRLISGNTIYF
cdr3_nt: TGTGCCAGCAGCTCCCGACTGATCTCTGGAAACACCATATATTTT

d_call: TRBD1
j_call: TRBJ1-2
v_call: TRBV7-9
clone_size: many
cdr3_aa: CASSSTGHVYGYTF
cdr3_nt: TGTGCCAGCAGCTCGACAGGGCACGTCTATGGCTACACCTTC

d_call: TRBD1
j_call: TRBJ1-2
v_call: TRBV20-1
clone_size: many
cdr3_aa: CSASGDRVSNYGYTF
cdr3_nt: TGCAGTGCTAGTGGTGACAGGGTCTCTAACTATGGCTACACCTTC

d_call: TRBD1
j_call: TRBJ1-1
v_call: TRBV6-5
clone_size: -
cdr3_aa: CASSYPGTGVPSAFF
cdr3_nt: TGTGCCAGCAGTTATCCCGGGACAGGGGTCCCTAGTGCTTTCTTT

d_call: -
j_call: TRBJ2-2
v_call: TRBV7-9
clone_size: few
cdr3_aa: CAGSLLGLNTGELFF
cdr3_nt: TGTGCCGGCAGCTTACTGGGCTTGAACACCGGGGAGCTGTTTTTT